This T cell receptor (beta chain) originates from a study of cytomegalovirus exposure and HLA in healthy donors. Study observations and caveats: Serostatus for CMV was the only available immune exposure information. HLA restriction was apparent for most CMV-associated TCR beta chains in a later analysis.

Trimming removed 2 bases at V and 4 bases at J, with 9 bases between. Germline V lookup: CDR1 SGHVS, CDR2 FQNEAQ. CDR3 length equals 14 residues. The PCR was carried out with 60 Vbeta primers and 13 Jbeta primers. Repertoires were generated with immunoSEQ multiplex PCR, while TCRdb's copy carries only in-frame clones and drops some. The sample holds under 120,000 clones, around 79% seen once. In the case of this clone: Its specificity is not known.

The sample was PBMCs. The V call is TRBV7-8, the J call TRBJ2-1, with a tentative D call TRBD1 (6 bases). This clonotype was sampled from a woman between 40 and 50 years old in good health and CMV-seronegative. The CDR3 sequence is CASSLSGQYNEQFF. In nucleotides, the CDR3 is TGTGCCAGCAGCTTAAGTGGACAGTACAATGAGCAGTTCTTC. Supplemented by reference TRBV7-8 and TRBJ2-1, the full variable domain reads GAGVSQSPRYKVAKRGQDVALRCDPISGHVSLFWYQQALGQGPEFLTYFQNEAQLDKSGLPSDRFFAERPEGSVSTLKIQRTQQEDSAVYLCASSLSGQYNEQFFGPGTRLTVL.